This record concerns one T cell receptor (beta chain) sequence. The data stem from a study of blood T cell repertoires in COVID-19. Recruited during active infection, patients (from Seattle) were subsequently followed longitudinally. Trimming removed 6 bases from V and 3 bases from J, with 17 bases in between. CDR1 and CDR2 (germline): MNHEY, SVGAGI. CDR3 length equals 15 residues. The protocol was immunoSEQ multiplex PCR, while the TCRdb copy is restricted to in-frame clones and leaves out a portion. The sample includes 300,000 to 400,000 clones, roughly 90% of them seen just once. This chain connects TRBV6-5 to TRBJ1-1; D call uncertain. Source material: peripheral blood. This receptor was identified in a woman in her twenties or thirties with COVID-19, enrolled during active disease. This CDR3 is CASSHAGRGDTEAFF. The CDR3 bases are TGTGCCAGCAGCCACGCGGGGAGAGGTGACACTGAAGCTTTCTTT.